These 21 T cell receptor beta chains were all obtained from the same sample, sequenced in a study of blood T cell repertoires in COVID-19. The repertoire was sequenced with immunoSEQ multiplex PCR; TCRdb's copy has only in-frame clones and lacks some. The data show under 400,000 clones, with approximately 88% seen just once and 1.6% held by the top ten. Sequences were obtained from peripheral blood. The receptors originated from a woman aged 25 to 39 with COVID-19, enrolled during active disease.

CDR3 DNA sequence: TGTGCCAGCAGAAGGACCGGGACAGGGGGAAACAATGAGCAGTTCTTC. Its protein product is CASRRTGTGGNNEQFF. The chain carries TRBV6-6 and TRBJ2-1; 11 bases fit TRBD1. The germline V gene encodes CDR1 MNHNY and CDR2 SVGAGI (reference sequence). V was pared by 6 bases and J by 5 bases, with 9 bases of the junction left unmatched. This CDR3 is built from 16 residues.

The chain links TRBV9 to TRBJ2-2; perhaps TRBD2 as D (6 bases). Germline V gives CDR1 SGDLS, CDR2 YYNGEE. The CDR3 has 14 amino acids. The V end was cut by 3 bases, the J end by 5 bases, with 11 bases between. The CDR3 nucleotides are TGTGCCAGCAGCGCTTTTGGGGGGACCGGGGAGCTGTTTTTT. Translated: CASSAFGGTGELFF. Variable domain in full (rest from reference TRBV9 and TRBJ2-2): DSGVTQTPKHLITATGQRVTLRCSPRSGDLSVYWYQQSLDQGLQFLIQYYNGEERAKGNILERFSAQQFPDLHSELNLSSLELGDSALYFCASSAFGGTGELFFGEGSRLTVL.

The V call is TRBV5-1, the J call TRBJ2-7, with D uncertain. The CDR3 has 13 amino acids. V lost 1 base and J lost 10, with 15 bases in between. Germline V gene sequence: CDR1 SGHRS, CDR2 YFSETQ. The CDR3 spells CASSLSLGLYQYF. The CDR3, as DNA: TGCGCCAGCAGCTTGTCTCTGGGCCTCTATCAGTACTTC.

This clone was seen a single time. Other DNA sequences in the same sample also yield this CDR3. The chain carries TRBV20-1 and TRBJ2-5, with D unclear. This CDR3 comprises 11 residues. CDR1 is DFQATT, CDR2 SNEGSKA, per germline (reference sequence). The V end was cut by 6 bases, the J end by 2 bases, with 7 bases between. The CDR3 DNA is TGCAGTGCGAGTCATCAAGAGACCCAGTACTTC. Protein product: CSASHQETQYF.

The chain joins TRBV9 to TRBJ1-2; no reliable D call. Per germline, CDR1 SGDLS and CDR2 YYNGEE. The CDR3 extends over 12 amino acids. The ends were cut back, 0 bases at V and 7 bases at J, with 7 bases in the middle. The CDR3 loop is CASSVVLGGYTF. The CDR3 DNA reads TGTGCCAGCAGCGTAGTCCTCGGTGGCTACACCTTC.

In DNA form, the CDR3 reads TGTGCCAGCAGCCATAAGGACAGGGGTGTCTATGGCTACACCTTC. It codes for CASSHKDRGVYGYTF. This chain uses TRBV7-9 with TRBJ1-2, with 9 positions matching TRBD1. The CDR3 covers 15 residues. Germline CDR1 SEHNR, CDR2 FQNEAQ (reference sequence). J gave up 4 bases and V 5 bases, and 8 bases lay outside the gene matches.

The genes are TRBV2 and TRBJ2-3; 11 bases line up with TRBD2. The germline gives CDR1 SNHLY, CDR2 FYNNEI. The ends lost 4 bases at V and 2 bases at J; junction bases unmatched: 5. This CDR3 has 16 residues. The CDR3 nucleotides are TGTGCCAGCAGTGTCCCTAGCGGGGGGACCACAGATACGCAGTATTTT. Its protein product is CASSVPSGGTTDTQYF.

The J gene is TRBJ2-5, the V gene TRBV12-3 or TRBV12-4; no definite D call. The V gene lost 5 bases and the J gene lost 3 bases, with 10 bases spanning the gap. CDR3 length equals 13 residues. The CDR3 DNA reads as TGTGCCAGCAGTCAGGCAATCAAAGAGACCCAGTACTTC. Protein product: CASSQAIKETQYF.

This chain connects TRBV29-1 to TRBJ2-2; unclear D gene. Trimming removed 6 bases at V and 0 bases at J, with 14 bases between. The CDR3 has 15 residues. Germline V lookup: CDR1 SQVTM, CDR2 ANQGSEA. The CDR3 DNA is TGCAGCGTCCGGTTCCAGGTACCGAACACCGGGGAGCTGTTTTTT. Protein product: CSVRFQVPNTGELFF.

This sequence joins TRBV6-5 and TRBJ1-4; D uncertain. The CDR3 loop spans 14 amino acids. The V and J ends lost 7 bases and 7 bases respectively, with 16 bases between them. CDR1 MNHEY and CDR2 SVGAGI come from the germline V gene. Here the CDR3 DNA reads TGTGCCAGCATCCAAGCAGGCCCGTCTGAAAAACTGTTTTTT. Its translation: CASIQAGPSEKLFF.

Points on this clone: Other DNA variants within this sample encode the same CDR3. The CDR3 spells CASSQGSGEAFF. CDR3 DNA: TGTGCCAGCAGCCAAGGGTCGGGGGAAGCTTTCTTT. This chain joins TRBV3-1 (or the pseudogene TRBV3-2) and TRBJ1-1; the D is unclear. V dropped 1 base and J dropped 8 bases, with 8 bases sitting between them. Germline CDR1 is LGHDT and CDR2 is YNNKEL (reference sequence). This CDR3 spans 12 amino acids.

This clone has only a few counts. The chain carries TRBV6-4 and TRBJ1-2; perhaps TRBD1 as D (5 bases). Germline V CDR1 and CDR2: MRHNA, SNTAGT. This CDR3 has 15 amino acids. The germline V and J ends were trimmed by 6 bases and 0 bases, with 14 bases remaining between them. The CDR3, as DNA: TGTGCCAGCAGGCACGCCTTGGACACTAACTATGGCTACACCTTC. Protein sequence: CASRHALDTNYGYTF.

The rearrangement uses TRBV6-5 and TRBJ1-6; no firm D call. The germline V gene has CDR1 MNHEY and CDR2 SVGAGI. The V end lost 2 bases, the J end lost 8 bases, and 13 bases lay between the germline ends. CDR3 length: 15 amino acids. CDR3 protein: CASSYLTTTDSPLHF. The DNA of the CDR3 is TGTGCCAGCAGTTACCTGACAACGACGGATTCACCCCTCCACTTT.

The gene calls are TRBV3-1 (or the pseudogene TRBV3-2) and TRBJ1-3; D call uncertain. Per germline, CDR1 LGHDT and CDR2 YNNKEL (reference sequence). The CDR3 extends over 13 amino acids. Trimming removed 6 bases from V and 11 bases from J, with 17 bases in between. In DNA, the CDR3 is TGTGCCAGCAGTCTCGTCGGGGTCTTCGCCATATATTTT. This encodes CASSLVGVFAIYF.

The chain uses TRBV4-1 and TRBJ1-2, with TRBD1 as a possible D gene (5 bases). This CDR3 is 17 amino acids long. V lost 1 base and J lost 4, with 19 bases in between. CDR1 MGHRA and CDR2 YSYEKL come from the germline V gene. Written as DNA, the CDR3 is TGCGCCAGCAGCCAAGTAACCCAGGGCCGGAAGAGCTATGGCTACACCTTC. Translating gives CASSQVTQGRKSYGYTF.

This chain uses TRBV5-1 with TRBJ2-1, with a possible D match to TRBD1 (5 bases). The CDR3 is 14 amino acids. Per germline, CDR1 SGHRS and CDR2 YFSETQ. The V end lost 4 bases, the J end lost 6 bases, and 14 bases lay between the germline ends. The CDR3 region is CASSPRQKGNEQFF. The CDR3 region has the DNA TGCGCCAGCAGCCCCCGACAGAAGGGCAATGAGCAGTTCTTC.

The genes are TRBV6-5 and TRBJ1-5, with D unclear. V was shortened by 5 bases and J by 0 bases, with 11 bases between the two germline ends. Germline V lookup: CDR1 MNHEY, CDR2 SVGAGI. This CDR3 is built from 15 residues. The CDR3 nucleotides read TGTGCCAGCAGTAATACAGCTCATAGCAATCAGCCCCAGCATTTT. Translating gives CASSNTAHSNQPQHF.

This clone was picked up one time. The chain is built from TRBV4-3 and TRBJ1-3; 12 positions agree with TRBD1. After removal of 3 bases from V and 0 bases from J, the junction contained 9 bases not matched to a gene. This CDR3 contains 19 residues. From germline, CDR1 is LGHNA and CDR2 YSLEER. CDR3 DNA sequence: TGCGCCAGCAGCCATCACCTTGGGACAGGGGGCAGCTCTGGAAACACCATATATTTT. As protein: CASSHHLGTGGSSGNTIYF.

The chain employs TRBV24-1 and TRBJ1-3; D not certain. The germline V gene has CDR1 KGHDR and CDR2 SFDVKD. Trimming took off 3 bases at V and 0 bases at J, with 2 bases between the two ends. The CDR3 consists of 13 residues. CDR3: CATSDRSGNTIYF. CDR3 DNA: TGTGCCACCAGTGATCGCTCTGGAAACACCATATATTTT.

A single count supports this clone. The V gene is TRBV18, the J gene TRBJ1-1; D perhaps matches TRBD1 (6 bases). Trimming took 4 bases from V and 8 from J, leaving 29 bases between them. Germline CDR1 KGHSH, CDR2 LQKENI. The CDR3 consists of 18 residues. The CDR3 loop reads CASSLRQGRGVMVTEAFF. CDR3 bases: TGTGCCAGCTCACTCCGCCAGGGGCGGGGGGTAATGGTAACCGAAGCTTTCTTT.

The J gene is TRBJ2-1, the V gene TRBV5-6; 7 nucleotides align to TRBD1. Germline V gene lookup returns CDR1 SGHDT and CDR2 YYEEEE. With 2 bases clipped from V and 5 bases from J, the junction kept 7 bases outside the gene matches. CDR3 length equals 15 residues. The CDR3 region is CASSLPGTANNEQFF. In DNA, the CDR3 is TGTGCCAGCAGCTTACCCGGGACAGCTAACAATGAGCAGTTCTTC.